The clone carrying this T cell receptor beta chain has just a few counts. The sample is drawn from a study of blood T cell repertoires in COVID-19. In the original analysis: It was from reference gene primer amplification that nucleated cell counts were estimated. Clones were read by immunoSEQ multiplex PCR, and TCRdb kept only the in-frame ones, dropping some. That table supplies the V and J calls and clone size; D and trimming were determined from the DNA. The data contain tens of thousands of clones, about 82% of them seen just once; the ten biggest clones take up about 3.4%. The J segment lost 6 bases and the V segment lost 3 bases, leaving 7 bases of the junction unmatched. The CDR3 has 14 amino acids. Germline V gene sequence: CDR1 MNHEY, CDR2 SVGAGI.

The specimen sequenced was peripheral blood. The origin of this receptor is a man aged 50-60 years with acute or convalescent COVID-19. The chain has TRBV6-5 and TRBJ2-7, with 8 bases fitting TRBD2. As DNA, the CDR3 is TGTGCCAGCAGTTATTCCGGGAGGGGGGCCGAGCAGTACTTC. This encodes CASSYSGRGAEQYF.